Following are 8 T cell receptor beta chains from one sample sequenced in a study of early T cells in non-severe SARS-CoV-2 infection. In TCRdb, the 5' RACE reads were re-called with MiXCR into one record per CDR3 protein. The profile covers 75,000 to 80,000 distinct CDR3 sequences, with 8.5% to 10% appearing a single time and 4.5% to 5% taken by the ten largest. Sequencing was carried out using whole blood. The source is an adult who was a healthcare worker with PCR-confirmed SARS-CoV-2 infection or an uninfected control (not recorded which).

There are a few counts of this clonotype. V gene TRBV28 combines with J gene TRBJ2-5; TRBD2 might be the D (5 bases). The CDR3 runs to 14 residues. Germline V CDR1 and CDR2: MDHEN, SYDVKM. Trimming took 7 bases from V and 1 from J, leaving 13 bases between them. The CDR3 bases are TGTGCCAGCAATTCCCGGAGGACCCAAGAGACCCAGTACTTC. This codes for CASNSRRTQETQYF.

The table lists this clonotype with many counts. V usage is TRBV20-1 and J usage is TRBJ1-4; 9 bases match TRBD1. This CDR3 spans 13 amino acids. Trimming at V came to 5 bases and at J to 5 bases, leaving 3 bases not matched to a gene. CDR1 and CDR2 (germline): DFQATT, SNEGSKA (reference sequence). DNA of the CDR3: TGCAGTGCTGGAGGGACAGGGAATGAAAAACTGTTTTTT. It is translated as CSAGGTGNEKLFF.

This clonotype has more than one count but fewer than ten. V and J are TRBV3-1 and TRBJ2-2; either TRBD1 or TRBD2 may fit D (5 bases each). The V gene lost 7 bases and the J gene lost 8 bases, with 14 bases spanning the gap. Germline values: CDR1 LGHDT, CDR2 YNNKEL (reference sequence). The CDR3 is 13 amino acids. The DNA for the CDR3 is TGTGCCAGCACTCCGGGACCTGTAGGGGAGCTGTTTTTT. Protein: CASTPGPVGELFF.

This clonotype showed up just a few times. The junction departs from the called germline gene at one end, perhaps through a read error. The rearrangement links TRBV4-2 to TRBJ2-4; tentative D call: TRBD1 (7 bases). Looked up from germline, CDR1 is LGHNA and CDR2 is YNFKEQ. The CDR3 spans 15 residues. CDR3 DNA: TGTGCCAGCAGCCGAGGGGGGACAGCCGAAAACATTCAGTACTTC. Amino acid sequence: CASSRGGTAENIQYF.

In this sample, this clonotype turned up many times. Here the CDR3 reads CASSVLAGVLYEQYF. The CDR3 DNA sequence: TGTGCCAGCAGTGTCCTAGCGGGAGTGCTATACGAGCAGTACTTC. The chain recombines TRBV27 with TRBJ2-7; 10 bases are a match to TRBD2. The length of the CDR3 is 15 residues. CDR1 is MNHEY, CDR2 SMNVEV, per germline (reference sequence). Trimming at V came to 5 bases and at J to 4 bases, leaving 8 bases not matched to a gene.

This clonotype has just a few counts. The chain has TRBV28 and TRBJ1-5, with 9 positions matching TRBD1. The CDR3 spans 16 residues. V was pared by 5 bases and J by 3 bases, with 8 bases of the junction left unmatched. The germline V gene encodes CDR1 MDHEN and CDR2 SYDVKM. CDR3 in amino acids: CASSNLRQGDNQPQHF. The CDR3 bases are TGTGCCAGCAGTAACCTGAGACAGGGGGACAATCAGCCCCAGCATTTT.

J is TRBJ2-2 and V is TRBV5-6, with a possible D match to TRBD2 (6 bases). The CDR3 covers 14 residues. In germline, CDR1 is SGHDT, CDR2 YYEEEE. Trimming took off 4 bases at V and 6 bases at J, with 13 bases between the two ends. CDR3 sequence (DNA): TGTGCCAGCAGCCGCCGCGGAGGGTCCGGGGAGCTGTTTTTT. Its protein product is CASSRRGGSGELFF.

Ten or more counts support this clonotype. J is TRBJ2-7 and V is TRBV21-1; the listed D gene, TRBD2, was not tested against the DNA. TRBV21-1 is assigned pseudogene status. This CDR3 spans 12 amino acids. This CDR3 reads CASRTSGSEQYF. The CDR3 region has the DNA TGTGCCAGCAGGACTAGCGGGAGCGAGCAGTACTTC.